The clone carrying this T cell receptor (beta chain) has a count of ten or more. The CDR3 loop spans 14 amino acids. CDR1 and CDR2 (germline): SGDLS, YYNGEE. V was shortened by 0 bases and J by 5 bases, with 8 bases between the two germline ends. UMIs were added to TCR cDNA along with a universal primer site when it was made by 5'RACE template switching. TCRdb passed the 5' RACE reads through MiXCR, listing each CDR3 protein once. The data contain 250,000 or so distinct CDR3 sequences, 6% to 8% of them singletons. This entry belongs to a study of T cells after yellow fever vaccination. This receptor was identified in a man aged 25 to 40 who received the YFV17D yellow fever vaccine. The source material was CD4+ T cells sorted from PBMCs, sampled on the day of the yellow fever booster vaccination. The chain combines TRBV9 with TRBJ2-2; D gene ambiguous. This CDR3 is CASSVGGGTGELFF. CDR3 nucleotides: TGTGCCAGCAGCGTAGGAGGTGGAACCGGGGAGCTGTTTTTT.